What follows are 28 T cell receptor beta chains derived from one specimen sequenced in a study of cytomegalovirus exposure and HLA in healthy donors. PCR amplification relied on 60 Vbeta primers (plus 13 Jbeta primers). Measured with immunoSEQ multiplex PCR; TCRdb has only the in-frame clones, and not every one. Altogether 140,000 to 150,000 clones are present, around 59% being singletons, with the ten largest covering around 1.8%. The material sequenced was PBMCs. The receptor source for this set is a male donor in good health and CMV-seronegative.

J is TRBJ2-7 and V is TRBV14; 13 bases are shared with TRBD2. The CDR3 has 14 amino acids. Germline V CDR1 and CDR2: SGHDN, FVKESK. V dropped 6 bases and J dropped 2; count of bases not matched to a gene: 1. The CDR3 DNA is TGTGCCAGCAGGACTAGCGGGGGGACCTACGAGCAGTACTTC. It specifies CASRTSGGTYEQYF. The whole variable domain, remainder taken from reference TRBV14 and TRBJ2-7, is EAGVTQFPSHSVIEKGQTVTLRCDPISGHDNLYWYRRVMGKEIKFLLHFVKESKQDESGMPNNRFLAERTGGTYSTLKVQPAELEDSGVYFCASRTSGGTYEQYFGPGTRLTVT.

The CDR3 nucleotides are TGTGCCAGTTGGGGGGACAGAAGCAACACTGAAGCTTTCTTT. Translating it yields CASWGDRSNTEAFF. V is TRBV21-1 and J is TRBJ1-1; TRBD1, the table's D call, was not compared with the DNA. TRBV21-1 is deemed a pseudogene. The CDR3 length is 14 residues.

Remarks on this clone: A junction boundary mismatches the germline segment, possibly from a read error. V is TRBV7-7 and J is TRBJ2-7, with a possible D match to TRBD1 (5 bases). CDR3 length equals 14 residues. Germline CDR1 SSHAT, CDR2 FNYEAQ (reference sequence). The CDR3 nucleotides are TGTGCTAGCAGCCAGGGTACATCCTCCTACGAGCAGTACTTC. Translation gives CASSQGTSSYEQYF. Supplemented by reference TRBV7-7 and TRBJ2-7, the full variable domain reads GAGVSQSPRYKVTKRGQDVTLRCDPISSHATLYWYQQALGQGPEFLTYFNYEAQPDKSGLPSDRFSAERPEGSISTLTIQRTEQRDSAMYRCASSQGTSSYEQYFGPGTRLTVT.

The gene calls are TRBV7-3 and TRBJ1-2, with 7 bases identical to TRBD1. This CDR3 region has 13 residues. V was pared by 4 bases and J by 9 bases, with 8 bases of the junction left unmatched. CDR1 and CDR2 (germline): SGHTA, FQGTGA. The CDR3 DNA reads TGTGCCAGCAGCTCCGACAGGGCTTCGAGCTACACCTTC. As protein: CASSSDRASSYTF. Together with reference TRBV7-3 and TRBJ1-2, the CDR3 gives the full variable domain: GAGVSQTPSNKVTEKGKYVELRCDPISGHTALYWYRQSLGQGPEFLIYFQGTGAADDSGLPNDRFFAVRPEGSVSTLKIQRTERGDSAVYLCASSSDRASSYTFGSGTRLTVV.

In its sample, this clone was seen a few times. V and J are TRBV28 and TRBJ1-1; no firm D call. Germline lookup yields CDR1 MDHEN and CDR2 SYDVKM. Trimming stripped 3 bases from V and 8 bases from J, with 13 bases between. The CDR3 loop spans 13 amino acids. The DNA of the CDR3 is TGTGCCAGCAGTTTTAGAGGGATCCTGGAAGCTTTCTTT. Amino acids: CASSFRGILEAFF.

This clone came up a few times. The V and J genes are TRBV28 and TRBJ1-5, with D possibly TRBD1 on 5 matching bases. Trimming pared 7 bases from V and 6 bases from J, leaving 22 bases between. This CDR3 spans 16 amino acids. Germline V gives CDR1 MDHEN, CDR2 SYDVKM. CDR3 sequence reads: CASTPREGTRAQPQHF. The CDR3 coding sequence is TGTGCCAGCACCCCAAGGGAGGGGACGCGGGCTCAGCCCCAGCATTTT.

This clone was seen more than once but under ten times. The chain carries TRBV6-5 and TRBJ2-6, with D hard to call. The CDR3 extends over 14 amino acids. V gave up 5 bases and J gave up 1 base, with 6 bases separating them. Germline values: CDR1 MNHEY, CDR2 SVGAGI. CDR3 amino acids: CASSRRSGANVLTF. CDR3 coding DNA: TGTGCCAGCAGTCGCAGGTCTGGGGCCAACGTCCTGACTTTC.

The chain links TRBV5-1 to TRBJ2-7, with a weak D call TRBD2 (5 bases). In germline, CDR1 is SGHRS, CDR2 YFSETQ. V was shortened by 3 bases and J by 2 bases, with 15 bases between the two germline ends. The CDR3 runs to 15 residues. The CDR3 region is CASSSDPSGPYEQYF. The CDR3 bases are TGCGCCAGCAGCTCGGACCCAAGCGGACCCTACGAGCAGTACTTC.

The V call is TRBV10-3, the J call TRBJ1-2; 7 nucleotides align to TRBD1. CDR1 is ENHRY, CDR2 SYGVKD, per germline. The trim removed 7 bases at V and 5 bases at J, leaving 10 bases unmatched. The length of the CDR3 is 14 residues. The CDR3 region has the DNA TGTGCCATCACTGATCCACGACAGGGTTATGGCTACACCTTC. Translation gives CAITDPRQGYGYTF.

This clone was seen a handful of times. V usage is TRBV6-1 and J usage is TRBJ2-6; D is unclear. The CDR3 contains 14 residues. V was cut by 6 bases and J by 1 base, with 7 bases left in between. CDR1 and CDR2 from the germline V gene are MNHNS and SASEGT. CDR3 amino acids: CASRIGSGANVLTF. CDR3 in DNA: TGTGCCAGCAGAATCGGGTCTGGGGCCAACGTCCTGACTTTC.

This clone was detected only a few times. The V gene is TRBV2, the J gene TRBJ1-5, with D tentatively TRBD1 (6 bases). The CDR3 has 15 residues. V lost 1 base and J 7 bases, leaving 14 bases between the germline ends. The germline gives CDR1 SNHLY, CDR2 FYNNEI. This CDR3 is CASSEGLAGEQPQHF. CDR3 coding DNA: TGTGCCAGCAGTGAAGGGTTGGCAGGGGAGCAGCCCCAGCATTTT.

This chain links TRBV2 with TRBJ2-2, with 8 bases identical to TRBD1. Germline CDR1 reads SNHLY; CDR2 reads FYNNEI. V was pared by 4 bases and J by 5 bases, with 9 bases of the junction left unmatched. The CDR3 runs 16 residues. CDR3 DNA sequence: TGTGCCAGCAGTGCCGGACAGGGTATGGGGACCGGGGAGCTGTTTTTT. Its translation: CASSAGQGMGTGELFF.

This clone was seen a handful of times. The rearrangement joins TRBV6-5 to TRBJ2-7; 10 bases map to TRBD1. The CDR3 sequence is 16 residues long. Germline V gene data show CDR1 as MNHEY and CDR2 as SVGAGI. Trimming cost V 0 bases and J 5 bases; bases outside gene matches: 7. This CDR3 reads CASSYSPWTGGHEQYF. DNA of the CDR3: TGTGCCAGCAGTTACTCCCCTTGGACAGGGGGGCACGAGCAGTACTTC.

This clone was picked up a small number of times. The chain links TRBV6-1 to TRBJ2-7; TRBD2 agrees at 11 bases. This CDR3 has 14 residues. The germline V gene encodes CDR1 MNHNS and CDR2 SASEGT. Trimming cost V 7 bases and J 6 bases; bases outside gene matches: 8. The CDR3 is CASTQGLAAGEQYF. CDR3 in DNA: TGTGCCAGCACTCAGGGACTAGCGGCGGGCGAGCAGTACTTC.

This chain links TRBV27 with TRBJ2-5; D possibly corresponds to TRBD1 (6 bases). Looked up from germline, CDR1 is MNHEY and CDR2 is SMNVEV (reference sequence). With 8 bases removed from V and 5 bases from J, the gap between germline ends came to 15 bases. The CDR3 is made up of 13 amino acids. The CDR3 loop is CASQQQGHETQYF. CDR3 DNA: TGTGCCAGCCAGCAACAGGGCCACGAGACCCAGTACTTC.

Here the CDR3 DNA reads TGTGCCAGCTCACCAATGTCAGGGACTAATGAAAAACTGTTTTTT. Residues: CASSPMSGTNEKLFF. The gene calls are TRBV18 and TRBJ1-4, with D perhaps TRBD1 (5 bases). V was pared by 2 bases and J by 2 bases, with 9 bases between. Per the germline V gene, CDR1 is KGHSH and CDR2 is LQKENI. This CDR3 has 15 residues.

This clone was counted only a few times. This sequence joins TRBV2 and TRBJ2-3, with D possibly being TRBD1 (5 bases). CDR1 is SNHLY and CDR2 is FYNNEI in the germline V gene. Trimming cost V 5 bases and J 0 bases, with 12 bases left between them. The CDR3 covers 15 residues. Here the CDR3 DNA reads TGTGCCAGCAGTCCCCAGGGTCAAAGCACAGATACGCAGTATTTT. It is translated as CASSPQGQSTDTQYF.

This chain connects TRBV5-1 to TRBJ2-3, with D possibly matching TRBD2 (5 bases). Trimming shortened V by 9 bases and J by 2 bases, and 13 bases separated the two germline ends. This CDR3 region has 13 residues. CDR1 SGHRS and CDR2 YFSETQ come from the germline V gene. CDR3 nucleotide sequence: TGCGCCACCGCACGAGGGTACACAGATACGCAGTATTTT. Amino acids: CATARGYTDTQYF.

The V gene is TRBV28, the J gene TRBJ2-5, with D possibly TRBD2 on 6 matching bases. The J call may be in error: the DNA end matches TRBJ2-7 better. The CDR3 runs to 14 residues. Germline V gene lookup returns CDR1 MDHEN and CDR2 SYDVKM. The chain's CDR3 is CASSQGGATYEQYF. As DNA, the CDR3 is TGTGCCAGCAGTCAAGGAGGGGCAACCTACGAGCAGTACTTC.

The chain carries TRBV7-2 and TRBJ2-7; 10 bases align to TRBD1. The CDR3 totals 16 residues. Germline values: CDR1 SGHTA, CDR2 FQGNSA. V was clipped by 1 base and J by 3 bases; unmatched bases: 6. This CDR3 is CASSLGSGQGIYEQYF. The CDR3 DNA reads TGTGCCAGCAGCTTAGGCTCGGGACAGGGGATCTACGAGCAGTACTTC.

This sequence joins TRBV28 and TRBJ2-7, with D perhaps matching TRBD2 (5 bases). Germline CDR1 MDHEN, CDR2 SYDVKM. V was pared by 5 bases and J by 0 bases, with 11 bases between. There are 14 residues in the CDR3. The CDR3 sequence: CASSPPGNSYEQYF. In nucleotides, the CDR3 is TGTGCCAGCAGTCCTCCGGGGAACTCCTACGAGCAGTACTTC.

This sequence joins TRBV6-5 and TRBJ1-4; no definite D call. V gave up 5 bases and J gave up 4 bases, with 11 bases separating them. CDR1 and CDR2 (germline): MNHEY, SVGAGI. The CDR3 contains 14 residues. This CDR3 reads CASSPGRFNEKLFF. CDR3 DNA: TGTGCCAGCAGTCCCGGTCGCTTTAATGAAAAACTGTTTTTT.

This chain links TRBV7-2 with TRBJ2-2; 8 positions match TRBD1. The germline CDR1 and CDR2 sequences are SGHTA and FQGNSA. The CDR3 length is 15 residues. V gave up 5 bases and J gave up 5 bases; unmatched junction bases: 7. CDR3 residues: CASSPRQGRTGELFF. Written as DNA, the CDR3 is TGTGCCAGCAGCCCCCGACAGGGGAGGACCGGGGAGCTGTTTTTT. The variable domain in full, completed from reference TRBV7-2 and TRBJ2-2, reads GAGVSQSPSNKVTEKGKDVELRCDPISGHTALYWYRQSLGQGLEFLIYFQGNSAPDKSGLPSDRFSAERTGGSVSTLTIQRTQQEDSAVYLCASSPRQGRTGELFFGEGSRLTVL.

In this sample, this clone turned up once. The J gene is TRBJ1-6, the V gene TRBV6-1; D unresolved. Per germline, CDR1 MNHNS and CDR2 SASEGT. V was pared by 7 bases and J by 7 bases, with 14 bases between. This CDR3 has 14 amino acids. DNA of the CDR3: TGTGCCAGCACCCCCTTAGGAGAGAATTCACCCCTCCACTTT. Its translation is CASTPLGENSPLHF.

This clone was counted only a few times. The chain recombines TRBV7-6 with TRBJ2-5; D gene ambiguous. V was clipped by 5 bases and J by 6 bases, with 10 bases between them. The germline CDR1 and CDR2 sequences are SGHVS and FNYEAQ. The CDR3 contains 12 residues. CDR3 sequence reads: CASSPNYKTQYF. Written as DNA, the CDR3 is TGTGCCAGCAGCCCCAACTATAAGACCCAGTACTTC.

This rearrangement joins TRBV18 to TRBJ2-5; 9 bases fit TRBD2. J was trimmed by 2 bases and V by 2 bases; bases with no gene match: 12. The CDR3 is made up of 18 amino acids. Germline CDR1 KGHSH, CDR2 LQKENI. The CDR3 here is CASSPGNQVLAGQETQYF. CDR3 coding DNA: TGTGCCAGCTCACCAGGGAATCAGGTCCTAGCGGGACAAGAGACCCAGTACTTC.

This clone occurred a few times. Distinct nucleotide sequences in the sample also encode this CDR3. The V call is TRBV28, the J call TRBJ2-5; 8 nucleotides agree with TRBD1. CDR3 length equals 14 residues. J was trimmed by 3 bases and V by 4 bases; bases with no gene match: 4. Germline CDR1 reads MDHEN; CDR2 reads SYDVKM. In nucleotides, the CDR3 is TGTGCCAGCAGTTCTCCGGACAGGGAAGAGACCCAGTACTTC. Residues: CASSSPDREETQYF.

The V call is TRBV15, the J call TRBJ2-3, with 9 bases matching TRBD2. J gave up 4 bases and V 1 base, and 9 bases lay outside the gene matches. Per germline, CDR1 LNHNV and CDR2 YYDKDF (reference sequence). This CDR3 has 17 residues. The CDR3 protein is CATSRGLAGERADTQYF. CDR3 bases: TGTGCCACCAGCAGAGGTTTAGCGGGGGAGAGGGCAGATACGCAGTATTTT.